This entry lists 26 T cell receptor beta chains sequenced from one sample in a study of cytomegalovirus exposure and HLA in healthy donors. PCR amplification relied on 60 Vbeta primers (plus 13 Jbeta primers). Assay used: immunoSEQ multiplex PCR; TCRdb lists only in-frame clones, some missing. The sample records about 97,000 clones, 81% being singletons. The material sequenced was PBMCs. The receptors come from a man in his forties in good health and CMV-seropositive.

As regards this clone: The germline gene is not matched at one end of the junction; a read error may be the cause. The rearrangement uses TRBV29-1 and TRBJ2-1; possibly TRBD1 for D (5 bases). The germline gives CDR1 SQVTM, CDR2 ANQGSEA. The CDR3 spans 13 residues. The CDR3 spells CSAEWGAGNEQFF. The CDR3 DNA sequence: TGCAGCGCTGAATGGGGCGCAGGCAATGAGCAGTTCTTC.

Points on this clone: An end of the junction differs from the germline gene, which may be a read error. The chain combines TRBV28 with TRBJ1-1; possibly TRBD1 for D (6 bases). This CDR3 is built from 11 residues. Germline loops: CDR1 MDHEN, CDR2 SYDVKM. CDR3 nucleotides: TGTGCCAGCAGCCAAATTGGGACACCGAGCTTT. The encoded protein is CASSQIGTPSF. The full variable domain, with the rest looked up from reference TRBV28 and TRBJ1-1, is DVKVTQSSRYLVKRTGEKVFLECVQDMDHENMFWYRQDPGLGLRLIYFSYDVKMKEKGDIPEGYSVSREKKERFSLILESASTNQTSMYLCASSQIGTPSFGQGTRLTVV.

CDR3 DNA: TGTGCCAGCAGTTTAGGGCGGGTGGGACTACGATATATGAACACTGAAGCTTTCTTT. Translated: CASSLGRVGLRYMNTEAFF. V gene TRBV27 combines with J gene TRBJ1-1; perhaps TRBD1 as D (5 bases). The CDR3 extends over 19 amino acids. Between the trimmed V and J ends, which lost 2 bases and 0 bases, there was a span of 22 bases. Germline V gives CDR1 MNHEY, CDR2 SMNVEV (reference sequence).

V gene TRBV6-5 combines with J gene TRBJ1-2; D remains ambiguous. V was clipped by 7 bases and J by 4 bases, with 10 bases between them. This CDR3 has 12 amino acids. Germline V CDR1 and CDR2: MNHEY, SVGAGI. The CDR3 sequence is CASTKPGYGYTF. CDR3 coding DNA: TGTGCCAGCACTAAACCTGGCTATGGCTACACCTTC.

V gene TRBV6-5 combines with J gene TRBJ2-7, with D maybe TRBD2 (6 bases). The germline V gene encodes CDR1 MNHEY and CDR2 SVGAGI. The CDR3 spans 13 residues. V was shortened by 5 bases and J by 3 bases, with 11 bases between the two germline ends. CDR3 region: CASSGGRFYEQYF. The DNA of the CDR3 is TGTGCCAGCAGTGGGGGGAGATTCTACGAGCAGTACTTC.

The CDR3 loop is CASSVTSGSWNEQFF. The CDR3 DNA follows: TGTGCCAGCAGCGTCACTAGCGGGAGCTGGAATGAGCAGTTCTTC. The V call is TRBV9, the J call TRBJ2-1; the match to TRBD2 covers 11 bases. The CDR3 covers 15 residues. Trimming cost V 2 bases and J 7 bases; bases outside gene matches: 5. The germline gives CDR1 SGDLS, CDR2 YYNGEE.

The chain has TRBV30 and TRBJ2-3; no reliable D call. Germline V gene lookup returns CDR1 GTSNPN and CDR2 SVGIG (reference sequence). The V and J ends lost 3 bases and 6 bases respectively, with 7 bases between them. The CDR3 totals 11 residues. CDR3: CAWRSRDTQYF. CDR3 nucleotides: TGTGCCTGGAGGAGTCGGGATACGCAGTATTTT.

This chain joins TRBV18 and TRBJ2-1; D is undetermined. This CDR3 has 12 amino acids. Germline values: CDR1 KGHSH, CDR2 LQKENI. The V and J ends lost 6 bases and 7 bases respectively, with 10 bases between them. The chain's CDR3 is CASSPRSNEQFF. The CDR3 nucleotides are TGTGCCAGCTCGCCTAGATCAAATGAGCAGTTCTTC.

The rearrangement uses TRBV18 and TRBJ2-3; TRBD1 aligns across 7 bases. The trim removed 5 bases at V and 4 bases at J, leaving 9 bases unmatched. The CDR3 contains 15 residues. Germline V gene sequence: CDR1 KGHSH, CDR2 LQKENI. CDR3: CASSSTGTDPDTQYF. The CDR3 coding sequence is TGTGCCAGCTCATCCACCGGGACAGATCCAGATACGCAGTATTTT.

V usage is TRBV23-1 and J usage is TRBJ2-7; D gene ambiguous. TRBV23-1 is identified as an open reading frame with a role that is uncertain. The CDR3 totals 11 residues. Trimming removed 3 bases from V and 5 bases from J, with 5 bases in between. This CDR3 reads CASSHNNEQYF. The CDR3 region has the DNA TGCGCCAGCAGTCATAACAACGAGCAGTACTTC.

This clone was observed a handful of times. The CDR3: CASSLNAGGAYEQYF. The CDR3 DNA sequence: TGTGCCAGCAGCTTAAACGCCGGGGGGGCCTACGAGCAGTACTTC. The chain recombines TRBV7-9 with TRBJ2-7; TRBD2 aligns across 8 bases. CDR3 length equals 15 residues. In germline, CDR1 is SEHNR, CDR2 FQNEAQ (reference sequence). Unmatched junction bases numbered 5, after V lost 2 bases and J lost 2 bases.

The chain uses TRBV11-3 and TRBJ1-5; D possibly corresponds to TRBD1 (6 bases). The CDR3 extends over 15 amino acids. V gave up 1 base and J gave up 4 bases, with 11 bases separating them. Germline values: CDR1 SGHNT, CDR2 YENEEA. In nucleotides, the CDR3 is TGTGCCAGCAGCTTAGTGCTCCAGGGGAATCAGCCCCAGCATTTT. It encodes CASSLVLQGNQPQHF.

This clone was seen a single time. The rearrangement uses TRBV9 and TRBJ2-7; 9 bases match TRBD2. The CDR3 spans 16 residues. Germline V gene data show CDR1 as SGDLS and CDR2 as YYNGEE. With 4 bases clipped from V and 3 bases from J, the junction kept 11 bases outside the gene matches. CDR3 in amino acids: CASSPHGGSGSYEQYF. The CDR3 bases are TGTGCCAGCAGCCCCCACGGGGGTAGCGGGAGCTACGAGCAGTACTTC.

Only one count was recorded for this clone. CDR3 bases: TGTGCCAGCAGCTTATCGGACACCATATATTTT. Its protein is CASSLSDTIYF. The chain recombines TRBV7-9 with TRBJ1-3; D unresolved. Germline-derived CDR1 and CDR2 are SEHNR and FQNEAQ (reference sequence). This CDR3 region has 11 residues. V dropped 2 bases and J dropped 8 bases, with 4 bases sitting between them.

The rearrangement links TRBV10-2 to TRBJ1-6; a weak D match, TRBD1 (5 bases). V was shortened by 6 bases and J by 7 bases, with 13 bases between the two germline ends. This CDR3 comprises 14 residues. Looked up from germline, CDR1 is WSHSY and CDR2 is SAAADI. The CDR3: CASRGTSGNSPLHF. The CDR3 DNA sequence: TGCGCCAGCAGGGGGACTAGTGGGAATTCACCCCTCCACTTT.

V is TRBV7-6 and J is TRBJ1-2; 7 nucleotides agree with TRBD1. CDR3 size: 13 residues. Unmatched junction bases numbered 3, after V lost 5 bases and J lost 3 bases. The V gene's germline CDR1 is SGHVS and CDR2 FNYEAQ. The DNA for the CDR3 is TGTGCCAGCAGCCCAGACAGGGACTATGGCTACACCTTC. Amino acid sequence: CASSPDRDYGYTF.

The sample holds one count of this clone. The chain joins TRBV28 to TRBJ2-7; maybe TRBD1 (6 bases). The CDR3 runs to 12 residues. V lost 5 bases to trimming and J lost 6 bases, with 11 bases between them. CDR1 MDHEN and CDR2 SYDVKM come from the germline V gene. This CDR3 reads CASSPVTGEQYF. In DNA form, the CDR3 reads TGTGCCAGCAGTCCCGTGACAGGCGAGCAGTACTTC.

The chain has TRBV2 and TRBJ1-1; D call uncertain. The CDR3 is 14 amino acids. Trimming left V 10 bases short and J 4 bases short, with 19 bases between. Germline V gene data show CDR1 as SNHLY and CDR2 as FYNNEI. The CDR3 sequence is CATRITPGGTEAFF. The CDR3 bases are TGTGCCACCAGAATTACGCCAGGTGGCACTGAAGCTTTCTTT. The entire variable domain, with the rest obtained from reference TRBV2 and TRBJ1-1, is as follows: EPEVTQTPSHQVTQMGQEVILRCVPISNHLYFYWYRQILGQKVEFLVSFYNNEISEKSEIFDDQFSVERPDGSNFTLKIRSTKLEDSAMYFCATRITPGGTEAFFGQGTRLTVV.

The CDR3 region is CASSGTSGSTGELFF. The DNA for the CDR3 is TGTGCCAGCAGTGGGACTAGCGGGAGCACCGGGGAGCTGTTTTTT. This rearrangement joins TRBV6-4 to TRBJ2-2; 13 bases fit TRBD2. Looked up from germline, CDR1 is MRHNA and CDR2 is SNTAGT. Unmatched junction bases numbered 0, after V lost 4 bases and J lost 4 bases. There are 15 residues in the CDR3.

The chain joins TRBV30 to TRBJ2-3; 9 nucleotides agree with TRBD2. Germline V CDR1 and CDR2: GTSNPN, SVGIG (reference sequence). J was trimmed by 2 bases and V by 0 bases; bases with no gene match: 3. The CDR3 is 15 residues long. CDR3 nucleotide sequence: TGTGCCTGGAGTGTCCTAGCGGGGAACACAGATACGCAGTATTTT. This codes for CAWSVLAGNTDTQYF.

This chain uses TRBV19 with TRBJ2-7; 7 positions match TRBD1. Germline loops: CDR1 LNHDA, CDR2 SQIVND (reference sequence). V was pared by 2 bases and J by 2 bases, with 3 bases of the junction left unmatched. The CDR3 runs to 14 residues. For the CDR3, the DNA is TGTGCCAGTAGTATACGAACAGGGGCCTACGAGCAGTACTTC. Translation: CASSIRTGAYEQYF.

V gene TRBV7-9 combines with J gene TRBJ2-1, with 11 bases aligning to TRBD2. The J segment lost 13 bases and the V segment lost 5 bases, leaving 4 bases of the junction unmatched. The CDR3 length is 12 residues. Germline CDR1 SEHNR, CDR2 FQNEAQ (reference sequence). CDR3 residues: CASSGLAGAQFF. The CDR3 coding sequence is TGTGCCAGCAGCGGACTAGCGGGCGCTCAGTTCTTC.

The chain links TRBV2 to TRBJ2-4, with 7 bases lining up with TRBD1. V dropped 6 bases and J dropped 12; count of bases not matched to a gene: 8. Germline CDR1 SNHLY, CDR2 FYNNEI. The CDR3 consists of 12 residues. The CDR3 region has the DNA TGTGCCAGCAGCGACGATGGGGACAGTCAGTACTTC. Its protein is CASSDDGDSQYF.

This clone was picked up one time. The V gene is TRBV5-1, the J gene TRBJ2-2, with D possibly TRBD1 on 6 matching bases. V lost 4 bases to trimming and J lost 7 bases, with 8 bases between them. CDR1 and CDR2 from the germline V gene are SGHRS and YFSETQ. This CDR3 has 12 residues. CDR3 coding DNA: TGCGCCAGCAGCATCAGGGGCGGGGAGCTGTTTTTT. Protein: CASSIRGGELFF.

Only one count was recorded for this clone. This chain's CDR3 is CASSFRQDSQPQHF. As DNA, the CDR3 is TGTGCCAGCAGCTTCAGGCAGGATAGTCAGCCCCAGCATTTT. The rearrangement joins TRBV5-8 to TRBJ1-5, with D unresolved. Trimming shortened V by 2 bases and J by 6 bases, and 12 bases separated the two germline ends. The CDR3 is 14 amino acids. Germline CDR1 is SGHTS and CDR2 is YDEGEE.

J is TRBJ2-1 and V is TRBV6-5; D uncertain. The CDR3 consists of 16 residues. Looked up from germline, CDR1 is MNHEY and CDR2 is SVGAGI. Trimming stripped 3 bases from V and 1 base from J, with 13 bases between. CDR3 residues: CASSYRQVVSYNEQFF. The CDR3 DNA follows: TGTGCCAGCAGTTATCGCCAGGTAGTGTCCTACAATGAGCAGTTCTTC.